The entry that follows covers one T cell receptor beta chain sequence. What it recognizes is unknown. TCRdb processed the 5' RACE reads anew with MiXCR; each CDR3 protein has one entry. Among fewer than 650,000 distinct CDR3 sequences, less than 25% were seen once, and the ten largest hold 16%. These data belong to a study of T cells after yellow fever vaccination. CDR1 is SGHTA, CDR2 FQGNSA, per germline. J was trimmed by 8 bases and V by 4 bases; bases with no gene match: 9. CDR3 length equals 14 residues. Study outcomes and limitations: At 95% to 97% for CD4 and roughly 87% for CD8, most primary-vaccination clones showed up again after the booster.

The gene calls are TRBV7-2 and TRBJ1-2, with TRBD1 matching 8 bases. The sequence derives from a man between 18 and 29 years old who received the YFV17D yellow fever vaccine. Source: PBMCs, taken more than 20 days after the first yellow fever vaccination. The DNA of the CDR3 is TGTGCCAGCAGCTCCTTACAGGGGGTAACGGGCTACACCTTC. This codes for CASSSLQGVTGYTF.